What follows is one T cell receptor (beta chain) and its context. Its antigen is unknown. The data derive from a study of T cell repertoires in ileal Crohn's disease. Study-wide background: About half of patients got postoperative therapy: under twelve thiopurines, roughly 19 anti-TNF. Regarding the study as a whole: Mucosal expansions were suggested to be mainly CD8 T cells.

Profiling relied on immunoSEQ multiplex PCR, and the TCRdb table lists in-frame clones only, not all of them. The data show about 15,000 clones, over 50% seen once. The specimen sequenced was ileal tissue. The receptor was derived from an adult with Crohn's disease.

This CDR3 is CASSALAEADTQYF. The CDR3 DNA sequence: TGTGCCAGCAGTGCATTAGCGGAGGCAGATACGCAGTATTTT. This chain uses TRBV6-4 with TRBJ2-3; a possible D gene is TRBD2 (6 bases). CDR3 size: 14 residues. The V end lost 4 bases, the J end lost 4 bases, and 12 bases lay between the germline ends. Germline CDR1 MRHNA, CDR2 SNTAGT.